What follows are 32 T cell receptor beta chains derived from one specimen sequenced in a study of identifying expanded T cells in peripheral blood. Assay used: immunoSEQ multiplex PCR; TCRdb lists only in-frame clones, some missing. The top ten clones hold roughly 15% of a sample with roughly 100,000 clones, roughly 91% of them seen once. The sequenced sample consisted of blood. The source of these receptors is a person aged 18 to 70 in good health.

This clone has a single count. This chain links TRBV12-1 with TRBJ1-2; TRBD1, the table's D call, lacks a check against the DNA. TRBV12-1 is assigned pseudogene status. The CDR3 totals 17 residues. The CDR3 sequence: CASSPSRSGQGRGGYTF. The DNA of the CDR3 is TGTGCCAGCAGCCCAAGCCGCTCTGGACAGGGCCGAGGAGGCTACACCTTC.

The chain recombines TRBV13 with TRBJ1-1; D gene unclear. The CDR3 runs 14 residues. Trimming removed 5 bases at V and 4 bases at J, with 14 bases between. Germline V gene data show CDR1 as PRHDT and CDR2 as FYEKMQ (reference sequence). The CDR3 nucleotides read TGTGCCAGCAGCCCCGGCAGGTCGGGCACTGAAGCTTTCTTT. Its protein is CASSPGRSGTEAFF.

This chain joins TRBV6-5 and TRBJ2-1; D is perhaps TRBD2 (5 bases). This CDR3 comprises 14 residues. The V end lost 6 bases, the J end lost 4 bases, and 13 bases lay between the germline ends. CDR1 is MNHEY and CDR2 is SVGAGI in the germline V gene. The CDR3 region is CASRLSPGYNEQFF. Written as DNA, the CDR3 is TGTGCCAGCAGATTGAGCCCGGGGTACAATGAGCAGTTCTTC.

The chain employs TRBV5-5 and TRBJ1-1; D possibly corresponds to TRBD1 (5 bases). This CDR3 has 15 amino acids. V was pared by 1 base and J by 1 base, with 11 bases between. The germline V gene has CDR1 SGHKS and CDR2 YYEKEE (reference sequence). The CDR3 loop reads CASSLYPTGNTEAFF. CDR3 bases: TGTGCCAGCAGCTTGTATCCAACAGGGAACACTGAAGCTTTCTTT.

The chain combines TRBV4-3 with TRBJ1-1, with D uncertain. V dropped 4 bases and J dropped 10 bases, with 19 bases sitting between them. The CDR3 extends over 14 amino acids. Per the germline V gene, CDR1 is LGHNA and CDR2 is YSLEER. CDR3 in amino acids: CASSPGGRPDGAFF. Here the CDR3 DNA reads TGCGCCAGCAGCCCAGGAGGACGACCCGACGGAGCTTTCTTT.

Details on this clone: A junction end diverges from the germline sequence, so it may reflect a read error. The genes are TRBV28 and TRBJ2-3; TRBD2 matches at 11 bases. Per germline, CDR1 MDHEN and CDR2 SYDVKM. The CDR3 runs to 16 residues. The CDR3 DNA sequence: TGTGCCAGCAGCCTACTAGCGGGGGCCGTGACAGATGCGCAGTATTTT. Its translation: CASSLLAGAVTDAQYF. The whole variable domain, remainder taken from reference TRBV28 and TRBJ2-3, is DVKVTQSSRYLVKRTGEKVFLECVQDMDHENMFWYRQDPGLGLRLIYFSYDVKMKEKGDIPEGYSVSREKKERFSLILESASTNQTSMYLCASSLLAGAVTDAQYFGPGTRLTVL.

V usage is TRBV29-1 and J usage is TRBJ2-3; D remains ambiguous. The CDR3 extends over 12 amino acids. The V gene lost 6 bases and the J gene lost 2 bases, with 9 bases spanning the gap. CDR1 and CDR2 (germline): SQVTM, ANQGSEA. CDR3 loop: CSVSRATDTQYF. The DNA for the CDR3 is TGCAGCGTCTCACGGGCCACAGATACGCAGTATTTT.

The chain has TRBV28 and TRBJ2-5; 7 positions agree with TRBD2. The ends lost 8 bases at V and 5 bases at J; junction bases unmatched: 2. This CDR3 has 11 residues. Germline CDR1 MDHEN, CDR2 SYDVKM. The CDR3 spells CASRGEETQYF. The CDR3, as DNA: TGTGCCAGCCGGGGGGAGGAGACCCAGTACTTC.

V and J are TRBV5-6 and TRBJ2-5; TRBD1 is a possible D gene (5 bases). Germline CDR1 and CDR2: SGHDT and YYEEEE. V was shortened by 0 bases and J by 7 bases, with 10 bases between the two germline ends. The CDR3 consists of 13 residues. In DNA form, the CDR3 reads TGTGCCAGCAGCTTGGGGTGGGGCAGGACCCAGTACTTC. Its protein is CASSLGWGRTQYF.

The gene calls are TRBV4-2 and TRBJ2-2; D is perhaps TRBD1 (6 bases). Deletions cut 4 bases from V and 1 base from J, with 13 bases between. Germline lookup yields CDR1 LGHNA and CDR2 YNFKEQ. The CDR3 extends over 16 amino acids. This chain's CDR3 is CASSPRTDRNTGELFF. In DNA, the CDR3 is TGTGCCAGCAGCCCTCGGACAGACCGGAACACCGGGGAGCTGTTTTTT.

The chain carries TRBV5-1 and TRBJ1-1; D call uncertain. The CDR3 is 12 residues long. V was cut by 0 bases and J by 4 bases, with 4 bases left in between. The V gene's germline CDR1 is SGHRS and CDR2 YFSETQ. The chain's CDR3 is CASSLDSTEAFF. The CDR3 DNA reads TGCGCCAGCAGCTTGGACAGCACTGAAGCTTTCTTT.

The rearrangement uses TRBV27 and TRBJ2-2; no definite D call. Per germline, CDR1 MNHEY and CDR2 SMNVEV (reference sequence). The CDR3 consists of 14 residues. The DNA for the CDR3 is TGTGTCTGGAACCCCAAGGCGAACACCGGGGAGCTGTTTTTT. Translated: CVWNPKANTGELFF.

The chain is built from TRBV7-2 and TRBJ2-7; no firm D call. The CDR3 has 14 residues. V dropped 1 base and J dropped 3 bases, with 10 bases sitting between them. The germline V gene encodes CDR1 SGHTA and CDR2 FQGNSA. CDR3 bases: TGTGCCAGCAGCTTAGGTGGCCGATACTACGAGCAGTACTTC. Translating it yields CASSLGGRYYEQYF.

This clone was seen a single time. V and J are TRBV30 and TRBJ1-4; D not certain. Germline V gene lookup returns CDR1 GTSNPN and CDR2 SVGIG (reference sequence). V was cut by 0 bases and J by 4 bases, with 12 bases left in between. The CDR3 is 15 residues long. CDR3 amino acids: CAWSVLAGINEKLFF. CDR3 coding DNA: TGTGCCTGGAGTGTACTCGCGGGCATTAATGAAAAACTGTTTTTT.

The rearrangement uses TRBV29-1 and TRBJ2-1, with 11 bases matching TRBD2. V gave up 0 bases and J gave up 6 bases; unmatched junction bases: 10. The CDR3 is 17 amino acids. In germline, CDR1 is SQVTM, CDR2 ANQGSEA. The DNA of the CDR3 is TGCAGCGTTGAAGAACTCCATAGGACTAGCGGGCTCAATGAGCAGTTCTTC. It encodes CSVEELHRTSGLNEQFF.

This clone was observed a handful of times. This sequence joins TRBV5-1 and TRBJ1-6; D may be TRBD1 (5 bases). Germline V gives CDR1 SGHRS, CDR2 YFSETQ. The V end lost 4 bases, the J end lost 14 bases, and 13 bases lay between the germline ends. This CDR3 spans 12 amino acids. The CDR3 DNA sequence: TGCGCCAGCAGCCCCCAGGGTAGGGCCCTCCACTTT. Amino acids: CASSPQGRALHF. Filled out from reference TRBV5-1 and TRBJ1-6, the complete variable domain reads KAGVTQTPRYLIKTRGQQVTLSCSPISGHRSVSWYQQTPGQGLQFLFEYFSETQRNKGNFPGRFSGRQFSNSRSEMNVSTLELGDSALYLCASSPQGRALHFGNGTRLTVT.

The gene calls are TRBV5-6 and TRBJ1-3, with D perhaps TRBD1 (6 bases). The ends were cut back, 2 bases at V and 3 bases at J, with 15 bases in the middle. The germline V gene encodes CDR1 SGHDT and CDR2 YYEEEE. The CDR3 runs 16 residues. CDR3 region: CASSLLRGLGGNTIYF. DNA of the CDR3: TGTGCCAGCAGCTTACTCCGGGGGCTCGGTGGAAACACCATATATTTT.

The rearrangement links TRBV28 to TRBJ2-7; the D is unclear. The V end lost 2 bases, the J end lost 7 bases, and 15 bases lay between the germline ends. Germline CDR1 and CDR2: MDHEN and SYDVKM. The CDR3 is made up of 14 amino acids. Here the CDR3 reads CASSLEYEVPEQYF. The CDR3, as DNA: TGTGCCAGCAGTTTAGAGTATGAGGTCCCGGAGCAGTACTTC.

The J gene is TRBJ1-3, the V gene TRBV28, with a weak D call TRBD1 (5 bases). The V and J ends lost 2 bases and 0 bases respectively, with 20 bases between them. This CDR3 comprises 19 residues. The germline V gene encodes CDR1 MDHEN and CDR2 SYDVKM. CDR3 in DNA: TGTGCCAGCAGTTTAGTCGGGGGGGTCCTACCCTTCTCTGGAAACACCATATATTTT. It codes for CASSLVGGVLPFSGNTIYF.

The chain combines TRBV15 with TRBJ1-5; D is unclear. Germline values: CDR1 LNHNV, CDR2 YYDKDF (reference sequence). This CDR3 contains 15 residues. V lost 0 bases and J lost 3, with 9 bases in between. CDR3 protein: CATSRDRNSNQPQHF. CDR3 nucleotides: TGTGCCACCAGCAGAGATAGAAACTCCAATCAGCCCCAGCATTTT.

This clone occurred a few times. The junction departs from germline at one end; a sequencing error may be responsible. The chain is built from TRBV19 and TRBJ1-6; TRBD1 matches at 7 bases. The CDR3 contains 12 residues. Germline CDR1 reads LNHDA; CDR2 reads SQIVND (reference sequence). CDR3 sequence (DNA): TGTGCCATCGGGCGGGTTGGACAGGCGATGATCTTT. Its protein is CAIGRVGQAMIF.

The rearrangement uses TRBV2 and TRBJ1-2, with D unresolved. Germline CDR1 SNHLY, CDR2 FYNNEI. The CDR3 spans 13 residues. V lost 5 bases, J lost 2 bases, and 9 bases lay in between. The CDR3 sequence is CASSWAPNYGYTF. CDR3 nucleotide sequence: TGTGCCAGCAGTTGGGCGCCAAACTATGGCTACACCTTC.

Concerning this clone itself: Distinct nucleotide sequences in the sample also encode this CDR3. The chain is built from TRBV6-6 and TRBJ2-7; TRBD1 matches at 9 bases. V dropped 0 bases and J dropped 7; count of bases not matched to a gene: 7. The V gene's germline CDR1 is MNHNY and CDR2 SVGAGI (reference sequence). This CDR3 has 15 residues. CDR3 nucleotide sequence: TGTGCCAGCAGTTACTCGGTACAGGGGGCATCTGAGCAGTACTTC. Its protein is CASSYSVQGASEQYF.

This chain links TRBV11-2 with TRBJ2-5, with TRBD1 identical over 7 bases. The V gene end was trimmed by 5 bases and the J gene end by 2 bases; junction bases not matched to a gene: 8. This CDR3 has 15 residues. Germline CDR1 and CDR2: SGHAT and FQNNGV. CDR3 in amino acids: CASSPTGQIQETQYF. The CDR3 nucleotides read TGTGCCAGCAGCCCGACAGGGCAGATACAAGAGACCCAGTACTTC. The full variable domain, completed using reference TRBV11-2 and TRBJ2-5, is EAGVAQSPRYKIIEKRQSVAFWCNPISGHATLYWYQQILGQGPKLLIQFQNNGVVDDSQLPKDRFSAERLKGVDSTLKIQPAKLEDSAVYLCASSPTGQIQETQYFGPGTRLLVL.

The chain carries TRBV5-8 and TRBJ1-5, with D maybe TRBD1 (6 bases). V was pared by 2 bases and J by 3 bases, with 21 bases between. CDR3 length: 18 residues. Germline lookup yields CDR1 SGHTS and CDR2 YDEGEE. The CDR3 sequence: CASSFGQGRATPNQPQHF. DNA for the CDR3: TGTGCCAGCAGCTTTGGGCAGGGGAGGGCCACCCCCAATCAGCCCCAGCATTTT.

The chain employs TRBV19 and TRBJ2-7; 12 bases line up with TRBD2. With V trimmed by 5 bases and J by 3 bases, 2 bases remained unmatched. The length of the CDR3 is 14 residues. Germline lookup yields CDR1 LNHDA and CDR2 SQIVND (reference sequence). The CDR3: CASSPGLAGYEQYF. CDR3 bases: TGTGCCAGTAGTCCGGGACTAGCGGGCTACGAGCAGTACTTC.

CDR3 amino acids: CASSTHPRTGGYEQYF. The CDR3 region has the DNA TGTGCCAGTAGTACTCACCCTCGGACAGGGGGCTACGAGCAGTACTTC. V usage is TRBV19 and J usage is TRBJ2-7; 10 bases are shared with TRBD1. The junction had 9 bases not matched to a gene; V was cut back by 4 bases and J by 3 bases. CDR3 length equals 16 residues. Germline CDR1 LNHDA, CDR2 SQIVND (reference sequence).

The rearrangement joins TRBV28 to TRBJ2-7; 9 bases fit TRBD2. The germline gives CDR1 MDHEN, CDR2 SYDVKM. The CDR3 extends over 15 amino acids. J was trimmed by 2 bases and V by 4 bases; bases with no gene match: 6. Written as DNA, the CDR3 is TGTGCCAGCAGTTCCCTCGAGCGGGGGGCCTACGAGCAGTACTTC. Amino acid sequence: CASSSLERGAYEQYF.

The V call is TRBV5-8, the J call TRBJ2-5; TRBD2 aligns across 8 bases. The CDR3 is 15 amino acids. The V gene end was trimmed by 5 bases and the J gene end by 4 bases; junction bases not matched to a gene: 10. The germline gives CDR1 SGHTS, CDR2 YDEGEE. The CDR3 DNA reads as TGTGCCAGCAGGTGGCGGGGGGCACGGGGAGAGACCCAGTACTTC. The encoded protein is CASRWRGARGETQYF.

This rearrangement joins TRBV11-2 to TRBJ2-7; D is uncertain. The ends were cut back, 6 bases at V and 2 bases at J, with 11 bases in the middle. CDR1 and CDR2 from the germline V gene are SGHAT and FQNNGV. CDR3 length: 13 residues. CDR3 region: CASSYSNTYEQYF. For the CDR3, the DNA is TGTGCCAGCAGTTATTCGAACACCTACGAGCAGTACTTC.

The chain couples TRBV2 to TRBJ1-1; TRBD1 might be the D (6 bases). The germline CDR1 and CDR2 sequences are SNHLY and FYNNEI. V was shortened by 2 bases and J by 2 bases, with 12 bases between the two germline ends. The CDR3 length is 15 residues. The CDR3 DNA sequence: TGTGCCAGCAGTGAACGGGGGCTCGGAAACACTGAAGCTTTCTTT. The encoded protein is CASSERGLGNTEAFF.

This sequence joins TRBV4-3 and TRBJ2-1; D remains unclear. The V gene's germline CDR1 is LGHNA and CDR2 YSLEER. The V gene lost 0 bases and the J gene lost 6 bases, with 6 bases spanning the gap. The CDR3 loop spans 13 amino acids. The CDR3 sequence: CASSQDSANEQFF. For the CDR3, the DNA is TGCGCCAGCAGCCAAGATTCAGCCAATGAGCAGTTCTTC.